Listed below are T cell receptor beta chains from one sample, sequenced in a study of blood T cell repertoires in COVID-19. Assay used: immunoSEQ multiplex PCR; TCRdb lists only in-frame clones, some missing. Among about 220,000 clones listed, approximately 80% were seen once. The sequenced material came from peripheral blood. Receptor source: a human donor in a cohort sampled during active COVID-19. Each CDR3 is given with its conserved first and last residue. The D gene is left open where the match is weak. Clone size is stated in some rows and not others, as once, few, many or a class when expanded.

>TRBV19|TRBD1|TRBJ1-4|.
TGTGCCAGTACCATAACAGGGGTCGGTGAAAAACTGTTTTTT
CASTITGVGEKLFF
>TRBV19|TRBD2|TRBJ2-3|.
TGTGCCAGTAGTATGGGGACTAGCGGGGGTTCCGATACGCAGTATTTT
CASSMGTSGGSDTQYF
>TRBV27|TRBD2|TRBJ2-7|.
TGTGCCAGCAGTTTATTCCCTAGCGGGAGCTACGAGCAGTACTTC
CASSLFPSGSYEQYF
>TRBV14|TRBD2|TRBJ2-1|.
TGTGCCAGCAGCCCCCGACTAGCGGGAGGGCAGCAGTTCTTC
CASSPRLAGGQQFF
>TRBV30|.|TRBJ1-5|.
TGTGCCTGGAGTATCTTGAGCAATCAGCCCCAGCATTTT
CAWSILSNQPQHF
>TRBV6-2/TRBV6-3|.|TRBJ1-1|.
TGTGCCAGCAGTTACCTGAGGAACACTGAAGCTTTCTTT
CASSYLRNTEAFF
>TRBV5-1|.|TRBJ1-4|.
TGCGCCAGCAGCTTGGCCGGAGGGGAAAAACTGTTTTTT
CASSLAGGEKLFF
>TRBV9|.|TRBJ2-7|.
TGTGCCAGCAGCGTAGAGAGTCTCTCCTACGAGCAGTACTTC
CASSVESLSYEQYF
>TRBV11-3|TRBD2|TRBJ2-3|.
TGTGCCAGCAGCTTTACTAGCGGGAGGCCCCCCAAACGCACAGATACGCAGTATTTT
CASSFTSGRPPKRTDTQYF
>TRBV28|.|TRBJ2-1|.
TGTGCCGCCGGCTGGGGGCAGGGGTACAATGAGCAGTTCTTC
CAAGWGQGYNEQFF
>TRBV12-3/TRBV12-4|TRBD1|TRBJ1-2|.
TGTGCCAGCGAGAGGGACAGTTATGGCTACACCTTC
CASERDSYGYTF
>TRBV4-2|TRBD2|TRBJ2-5|many
TGTGCCAGCAGCCCCGCTGCTAGCGGGGGGCAGGAGACCCAGTACTTC
CASSPAASGGQETQYF
>TRBV28|TRBD1|TRBJ1-3|.
TGTGCCAGCAGCCGGGACAGATTCCTCTCTGGAAACACCATATATTTT
CASSRDRFLSGNTIYF
>TRBV7-9|.|TRBJ2-4|.
TGTGCCAGCAGCTTAGCAGAGGCTGCCAAAAACATTCAGTACTTC
CASSLAEAAKNIQYF
>TRBV19|TRBD1|TRBJ2-5|.
TGTGCCAGTAGTCCTTATCCGGGACAGGGAGCAGAGACCCAGTACTTC
CASSPYPGQGAETQYF
>TRBV28|.|TRBJ2-7|few
TGTGCCAGCAGTCATGGGCCCGGTGGATCCGAGCAGTACTTC
CASSHGPGGSEQYF
>TRBV4-1|.|TRBJ2-1|.
TGCGCCAGCAGCCAAGAGGGGGGAAGCTCCTACAATGAGCAGTTCTTC
CASSQEGGSSYNEQFF
>TRBV11-3|TRBD2|TRBJ2-1|.
TGTGCCAGCAGCTATCGACTAGCCCTCTACAATGAGCAGTTCTTC
CASSYRLALYNEQFF
>TRBV5-1|.|TRBJ1-3|.
TGCGCCAGCAGCTCCTCCGGGACAAGAAACACCATATATTTT
CASSSSGTRNTIYF
>TRBV5-1|.|TRBJ2-7|.
TGCGCCAGCAGCCTTAGACAAGGAGGGTACGAGCAGTACTTC
CASSLRQGGYEQYF
>TRBV4-1|.|TRBJ1-6|.
TGCGCCAGCAGCCAAGATTGGGGCCAGGGCGGCTCCTATAATTCACCCCTCCACTTT
CASSQDWGQGGSYNSPLHF
>TRBV9|TRBD1|TRBJ1-1|once
TGTGCCAGCAGCGCGACCAACAGGGGCGGTACCACTGAAGCTTTCTTT
CASSATNRGGTTEAFF
>TRBV2|TRBD1|TRBJ2-7|.
TGTGCCAGCAGTGATCCCCGGGACAGGGGTGGCGAGCAGTACTTC
CASSDPRDRGGEQYF
>TRBV3-1/TRBV3-2|.|TRBJ2-7|.
TGTGCCAGCAGCCAGCTCTCAAGAGGGTATAGCTCCTACGAGCAGTACTTC
CASSQLSRGYSSYEQYF
>TRBV28|.|TRBJ1-6|.
TGTGCCAGCAGTTTTTATGACTGGAGCTCCTATAATTCACCCCTCCACTTT
CASSFYDWSSYNSPLHF
>TRBV2|.|TRBJ2-5|.
TGTGCCAGCGAGCTCTCCTGGCCTCCGGGCCAGTACTTC
CASELSWPPGQYF
>TRBV6-6|TRBD1|TRBJ1-5|.
TGTGCCAGCAGCCGCGGGCTACAGGGGGGACCTCAGCCCCAGCATTTT
CASSRGLQGGPQPQHF
>TRBV12-3/TRBV12-4|TRBD2|TRBJ2-7|.
TGTGCCAGTACGGGAGGGCCTAGCTACGAGCAGTACTTC
CASTGGPSYEQYF
>TRBV7-2|.|TRBJ2-1|.
TGTGCCAGCAGACCCTCCTTGGGGGGCTCCTACAATGAGCAGTTCTTC
CASRPSLGGSYNEQFF
>TRBV7-2|TRBD1|TRBJ1-2|.
TGTGCCAGCAGCTTAGCAACAGGGGGCAGCTATGGCTACACCTTC
CASSLATGGSYGYTF
>TRBV19|TRBD2|TRBJ2-3|.
TGTGCCAGTAGCGGGGGGACCACAGATACGCAGTATTTT
CASSGGTTDTQYF
>TRBV28|TRBD1|TRBJ1-1|.
TGTGCCAGCAGTTTCGGGACAGGGGGCATAGACACTGAAGCTTTCTTT
CASSFGTGGIDTEAFF
>TRBV18|.|TRBJ1-2|once
TGTGCCAGCTCCCTCCAACAGGGTTATGACTATGGCTACACCTTC
CASSLQQGYDYGYTF
>TRBV24-1|TRBD2|TRBJ2-7|.
TGTGCGTCGGAGCGGGAGTCTGGGGAGCAGTACTTC
CASERESGEQYF
>TRBV3-1/TRBV3-2|.|TRBJ2-4|.
TGTGCCAGCAGCCAAGCAGAACCGGGGAACATTCAGTACTTC
CASSQAEPGNIQYF
>TRBV28|.|TRBJ2-3|.
TGTGCCAGCAGCCGGGACATGGAAACAGATACGCAGTATTTT
CASSRDMETDTQYF
>TRBV11-3|TRBD1|TRBJ2-1|.
TGTGCCAGCAGCCCCCGGACAGGGGGCATCGGCAATGAGCAGTTCTTC
CASSPRTGGIGNEQFF
>TRBV6-6|.|TRBJ1-6|.
TGTGCCAGCAGTCGACCAAACCGACAGAATAATTCACCCCTCCACTTT
CASSRPNRQNNSPLHF
>TRBV5-1|TRBD1|TRBJ2-7|.
TGCGCCAGCAGCTTTTCTTCTCGGACAGGGACCTCCTACGAGCAGTACTTC
CASSFSSRTGTSYEQYF
>TRBV20-1|TRBD2|TRBJ2-7|.
TGCAGTGCTAGTCCCGCGGGAGAGAACGAGCAGTACTTC
CSASPAGENEQYF
>TRBV4-2|.|TRBJ1-4|.
TGTGCCAGCAGCCTGCAACCGGGGGAAAAACTGTTTTTT
CASSLQPGEKLFF
>TRBV5-8|TRBD1|TRBJ1-6|few
TGTGCCAGCAGCTTGTCAGGGGGCGAAAATTCACCCCTCCACTTT
CASSLSGGENSPLHF
>TRBV7-9|.|TRBJ2-7|.
TGTGCCAGCAGCTTATGGGAGTCCTCCTACGAGCAGTACTTC
CASSLWESSYEQYF
>TRBV19|TRBD2|TRBJ2-2|.
TGTGCCAGTGGGGAGCGGGAGTACTTGGGGACCGGGGAGCTGTTTTTT
CASGEREYLGTGELFF
>TRBV9|.|TRBJ2-2|.
TGTGCCAGCAGCTTCAGGGGAGACACCGGGGAGCTGTTTTTT
CASSFRGDTGELFF
>TRBV2|.|TRBJ2-7|.
TGTGCCAGTTTAGGGGGGGACTACGAGCAGTACTTC
CASLGGDYEQYF
>TRBV6-2/TRBV6-3|.|TRBJ2-5|.
TGTGCCAGCAGTTACCCCACTGGACAATCAGAGACCCAGTACTTC
CASSYPTGQSETQYF
>TRBV7-2|.|TRBJ1-6|once
TGTGCCAGCAGCTGGAGGATGGGATCCTATAATTCACCCCTCCACTTT
CASSWRMGSYNSPLHF
>TRBV5-1|.|TRBJ2-7|.
TGCGCCAGCAGCTTCGCACCGGGATCTGATGTGGGCGAGCAGTACTTC
CASSFAPGSDVGEQYF
>TRBV10-3|TRBD2|TRBJ2-7|.
TGTGCCATCAGTGAGTCGGGACTAGTGGCGTACGAGCAGTACTTC
CAISESGLVAYEQYF
>TRBV7-9|TRBD2|TRBJ2-3|.
TGTGCCAGCAGCCCTAGCGGGAACACAGATACGCAGTATTTT
CASSPSGNTDTQYF
>TRBV10-3|.|TRBJ2-6|.
TGTGCCATCGCAGGCAGCTCTGGGGCCAACGTCCTGACTTTC
CAIAGSSGANVLTF
>TRBV9|TRBD1|TRBJ2-7|.
TGTGCCAGCAGCGTAGTGGGACAGCCCTACGAGCAGTACTTC
CASSVVGQPYEQYF
>TRBV27|.|TRBJ1-1|.
TGTGCCAGCAGTTTACACACCTGGCCCCAAAGCACTGAAGCTTTCTTT
CASSLHTWPQSTEAFF
>TRBV3-1/TRBV3-2|.|TRBJ1-5|.
TGTGCCAGCAGCCAATCTGGGGGGATTCAGCCCCAGCATTTT
CASSQSGGIQPQHF
>TRBV6-5|TRBD2|TRBJ2-1|.
TGTGCCTGCTACCTGGGGGGGAACTCCTACAATGAGCAGTTCTTC
CACYLGGNSYNEQFF
>TRBV4-1|.|TRBJ2-1|.
TGCGCCAGCAGCCCCGGGGTCCACAATGAGCAGTTCTTC
CASSPGVHNEQFF
>TRBV6-5|TRBD1|TRBJ2-5|.
TGTGCCAGCAGCCAGACAGGGGGCATCGAGACCCAGTACTTC
CASSQTGGIETQYF
>TRBV28|.|TRBJ1-6|.
TGTGCCAGCAGTCTCGGGCGGGGGGCCCTCCACTTT
CASSLGRGALHF